Detailed here is one T cell receptor beta chain. J was trimmed by 6 bases and V by 6 bases; bases with no gene match: 6. The CDR3 has 14 amino acids. CDR1 is MDHEN and CDR2 is SYDVKM in the germline V gene. These data originate in a study of blood T cells in healthy people across ages. Sample-barcoded 5' priming and a J-beta primer mix drove a second PCR of about 6 to 12 cycles. TCRdb processed the 5' RACE reads anew with MiXCR; each CDR3 protein has one entry. The table records more than 900,000 distinct CDR3 sequences, about 29% of them present only once. Aged about 6 to 95, donors were systemically healthy Caucasians from Russia. These data also featured in a second study, about T cells of mothers and their children. That report notes: The extracted RNA was employed in its entirety for cDNA synthesis, at roughly 1.4 ug per 15 ul.

The source of this sequence is a woman aged 35 to 49 in good health. Sequencing was carried out using blood. The chain recombines TRBV28 with TRBJ1-5; the match to TRBD1 covers 9 bases. The CDR3: CASRLTGGTQPQHF. The CDR3 DNA sequence: TGTGCCAGCAGGCTGACAGGGGGAACTCAGCCCCAGCATTTT.